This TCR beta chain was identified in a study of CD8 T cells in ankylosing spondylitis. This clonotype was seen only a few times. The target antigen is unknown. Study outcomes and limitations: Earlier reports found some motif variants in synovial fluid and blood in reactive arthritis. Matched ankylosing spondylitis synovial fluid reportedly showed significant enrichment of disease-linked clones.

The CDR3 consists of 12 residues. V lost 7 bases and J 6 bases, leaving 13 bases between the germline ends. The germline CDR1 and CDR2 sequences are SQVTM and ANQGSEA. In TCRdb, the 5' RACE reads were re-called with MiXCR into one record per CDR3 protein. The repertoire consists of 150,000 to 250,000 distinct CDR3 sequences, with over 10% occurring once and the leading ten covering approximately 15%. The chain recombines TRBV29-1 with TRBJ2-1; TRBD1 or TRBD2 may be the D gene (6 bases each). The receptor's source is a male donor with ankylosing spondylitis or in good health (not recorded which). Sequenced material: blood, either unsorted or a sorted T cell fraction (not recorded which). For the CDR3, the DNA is TGCAGCGCCCTAGGGGGGCTCAATGAGCAGTTCTTC. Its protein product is CSALGGLNEQFF.